This paragraph reports one T cell receptor beta chain. Its target is not known. This sample stems from a study of cytomegalovirus exposure and HLA in healthy donors. The study's findings and limits: Likely technical artifact: a cluster of highly shared sequence variants. The study designated around 150 TCR beta chains cytomegalovirus-associated.

Between the trimmed V and J ends, which lost 7 bases and 0 bases, there was a span of 10 bases. Germline V gene sequence: CDR1 MDHEN, CDR2 SYDVKM. The CDR3 extends over 14 amino acids. The PCR contained 60 Vbeta and 13 Jbeta primers. In the original workflow: There were 80 million or so unique TCR beta chains by a later count, and approximately 12 million of them were shared. Clones were sequenced by immunoSEQ multiplex PCR, and TCRdb holds only the in-frame ones, with some missing. The DNA gave D and trimming, while V, J and clone size come from that table. The table records 150,000 or so clones, 65% to 85% of them present only once.

Sequencing used PBMCs. The chain joins TRBV28 to TRBJ2-1; no firm D call. The origin of this receptor is a male donor in good health and CMV-seropositive. The CDR3, as DNA: TGTGCCAGCACCTTGAGGAGCTCCTACAATGAGCAGTTCTTC. Amino acids: CASTLRSSYNEQFF.